This T cell receptor beta chain was recovered during a study of CD8 T cells in ankylosing spondylitis. Broader study findings: In reactive arthritis synovial fluid and blood, some motif variants had been reported before.

Trimming cost V 2 bases and J 4 bases; bases outside gene matches: 8. The CDR3 has 17 amino acids. CDR1 is PRHDT and CDR2 is FYEKMQ in the germline V gene (reference sequence). TCRdb analysed the 5' RACE reads with MiXCR anew, one entry per CDR3 protein. The sample shows around 210,000 distinct CDR3 sequences, less than 9.5% of them seen only once. The sample holds a few counts of this clonotype. Its antigen is currently unknown. V gene TRBV13 combines with J gene TRBJ2-6; TRBD2 aligns across 7 bases. Sequenced: blood, either unsorted or a sorted T cell fraction (not recorded which). The clonotype was recovered from a female donor with ankylosing spondylitis or in good health (not recorded which). The CDR3 is CASSLSGVRMGANVLTF. The CDR3 DNA sequence: TGTGCCAGCAGCTTAAGCGGGGTGAGGATGGGGGCCAACGTCCTGACTTTC.